Below are 25 T cell receptor beta chains sequenced from a single sample in a study of control samples from healthy donors and cancer patients. Repertoires were generated with immunoSEQ multiplex PCR, while TCRdb's copy carries only in-frame clones and drops some. The sample has tens of thousands of clones; 94% are singletons. What was sequenced was blood. The receptors shown here come from a young man in good health.

The V gene is TRBV11-2, the J gene TRBJ2-3; 8 bases are a match to TRBD1. J lost 3 bases, V lost 10 bases, and 6 bases had no gene match. Germline CDR1 reads SGHAT; CDR2 reads FQNNGV. The CDR3 runs 13 residues. CDR3 in DNA: TGTGCCACCCTCGACAGGGGAACAGATACGCAGTATTTT. It yields the protein CATLDRGTDTQYF.

This rearrangement joins TRBV19 to TRBJ2-6, with 7 bases matching TRBD2. The V gene end was trimmed by 3 bases and the J gene end by 0 bases; junction bases not matched to a gene: 2. CDR3 size: 16 residues. Germline CDR1 is LNHDA and CDR2 is SQIVND (reference sequence). In DNA, the CDR3 is TGTGCCAGTAGTATGGGGGGGAGCTCTGGGGCCAACGTCCTGACTTTC. Translating it yields CASSMGGSSGANVLTF.

The rearrangement uses TRBV28 and TRBJ1-1, with D unresolved. Germline V CDR1 and CDR2: MDHEN, SYDVKM. The V and J ends lost 6 bases and 4 bases respectively, with 12 bases between them. CDR3 length equals 13 residues. The CDR3 loop is CASSASSGTEAFF. The CDR3 nucleotides read TGTGCCAGCAGCGCCTCATCCGGCACTGAAGCTTTCTTT.

The J gene is TRBJ1-5, the V gene TRBV23-1, with 7 nucleotides matching TRBD1. TRBV23-1 is sorted into the ORF group, with uncertain function. This CDR3 has 16 residues. Germline trimming cut 2 bases from V and 6 bases from J; bases unmatched to any gene: 10. DNA of the CDR3: TGCGCCAGCAGTCAAGAAAGACAGGGCGGAACTCAGCCCCAGCATTTT. Translated, it gives CASSQERQGGTQPQHF.

This clone is a singleton in its sample. The chain joins TRBV5-4 to TRBJ2-3; D not certain. CDR3 length: 12 residues. CDR1 and CDR2 (germline): SGHNT, YYREEE (reference sequence). V lost 1 base to trimming and J lost 2 bases, with 2 bases between them. The CDR3 sequence: CASSLITDTQYF. CDR3 coding DNA: TGTGCCAGCAGCTTGATCACAGATACGCAGTATTTT. Full variable domain (missing parts from reference TRBV5-4 and TRBJ2-3): ETGVTQSPTHLIKTRGQQVTLRCSSQSGHNTVSWYQQALGQGPQFIFQYYREEENGRGNFPPRFSGLQFPNYSSELNVNALELDDSALYLCASSLITDTQYFGPGTRLTVL.

This clone showed up just a few times. The chain joins TRBV4-1 to TRBJ2-6; no firm D call. The CDR3 has 16 amino acids. Trimming pared 1 base from V and 0 bases from J, leaving 7 bases between. Germline loops: CDR1 MGHRA, CDR2 YSYEKL. CDR3 protein: CASSQVGVSGANVLTF. CDR3 sequence (DNA): TGCGCCAGCAGCCAAGTTGGGGTCTCTGGGGCCAACGTCCTGACTTTC.

The gene calls are TRBV2 and TRBJ1-6; D ambiguous. Germline CDR1 reads SNHLY; CDR2 reads FYNNEI. CDR3 size: 13 residues. The V and J ends lost 11 bases and 7 bases respectively, with 15 bases between them. The CDR3 spells CAALTQRNSPLHF. In DNA, the CDR3 is TGTGCCGCTTTGACACAGAGGAATTCACCCCTCCACTTT.

This chain links TRBV21-1 with TRBJ1-2. TRBV21-1 constitutes a pseudogene. The CDR3 loop spans 16 amino acids. The CDR3 loop is CASSKSRDATHYGYTF. CDR3 DNA sequence: TGTGCCAGCAGCAAATCCAGGGACGCTACCCACTATGGCTACACCTTC.

The chain joins TRBV5-6 to TRBJ2-7; tentative D call: TRBD2 (6 bases). V lost 3 bases, J lost 1 base, and 11 bases lay in between. Germline V gives CDR1 SGHDT, CDR2 YYEEEE. The CDR3 sequence is 14 residues long. The CDR3 bases are TGTGCCAGCAGCTGGGGGACTGGGTCCTACGAGCAGTACTTC. As protein: CASSWGTGSYEQYF.

This sequence joins TRBV9 and TRBJ2-2, with D unclear. The CDR3 extends over 17 amino acids. The germline CDR1 and CDR2 sequences are SGDLS and YYNGEE. V was pared by 0 bases and J by 1 base, with 13 bases between. For the CDR3, the DNA is TGTGCCAGCAGCGTAGCTCGGCACTCAAGGAACACCGGGGAGCTGTTTTTT. It encodes CASSVARHSRNTGELFF.

The genes are TRBV25-1 and TRBJ1-3; D gene unclear. The CDR3 has 16 residues. V gave up 8 bases and J gave up 0 bases, with 17 bases separating them. Germline CDR1 is MGHDK and CDR2 is SYGVNS. In DNA form, the CDR3 reads TGTGCCAGCGTCGGAACCGCGGTCACCTCTGGAAACACCATATATTTT. Translated, it gives CASVGTAVTSGNTIYF.

The V gene is TRBV6-1, the J gene TRBJ2-7; TRBD1 agrees at 8 bases. Per germline, CDR1 MNHNS and CDR2 SASEGT. V was pared by 0 bases and J by 2 bases, with 6 bases of the junction left unmatched. The CDR3 is made up of 16 amino acids. The DNA of the CDR3 is TGTGCCAGCAGTGAAGCGGCAGGGGGCAGCACCTACGAGCAGTACTTC. Its protein product is CASSEAAGGSTYEQYF.

This clone is a singleton in its sample. This rearrangement joins TRBV11-2 to TRBJ1-4; a possible D gene is TRBD1 (5 bases). Trimming removed 3 bases at V and 2 bases at J, with 7 bases between. Germline V gene sequence: CDR1 SGHAT, CDR2 FQNNGV. The CDR3 extends over 14 amino acids. CDR3 bases: TGTGCCAGCAGCTTCCGGGACACTAATGAAAAACTGTTTTTT. It encodes CASSFRDTNEKLFF.

This chain links TRBV4-1 with TRBJ2-3, with 11 bases matching TRBD2. Germline lookup yields CDR1 MGHRA and CDR2 YSYEKL. Trimming removed 0 bases from V and 6 bases from J; junction bases left unmatched: 17. The CDR3 has 20 amino acids. CDR3 nucleotide sequence: TGCGCCAGCAGCCAAGATGTTGAACTAGCGGGAGCCAGGCCGTCCGATACGCAGTATTTT. Translating gives CASSQDVELAGARPSDTQYF.

The genes are TRBV11-2 and TRBJ1-4; 9 bases match TRBD1. This CDR3 has 15 residues. Per the germline V gene, CDR1 is SGHAT and CDR2 is FQNNGV. Trimming at V came to 5 bases and at J to 7 bases, leaving 8 bases not matched to a gene. CDR3: CASSPTGQGGEKLFF. The CDR3 DNA follows: TGTGCCAGCAGCCCCACGGGACAGGGAGGTGAAAAACTGTTTTTT.

The chain combines TRBV11-2 with TRBJ1-3, with D hard to call. From germline, CDR1 is SGHAT and CDR2 FQNNGV. V lost 2 bases, J lost 2 bases, and 13 bases lay in between. The CDR3 extends over 16 amino acids. For the CDR3, the DNA is TGTGCCAGCAGCTTATCCCACGAGGGTCCTGGAAACACCATATATTTT. Protein: CASSLSHEGPGNTIYF.

This chain links TRBV7-8 with TRBJ1-1; tentatively, D is TRBD1 (5 bases). From germline, CDR1 is SGHVS and CDR2 FQNEAQ. The germline V and J ends were trimmed by 3 bases and 7 bases, with 12 bases remaining between them. The CDR3 has 13 residues. The CDR3 nucleotides are TGTGCCAGCAGCTTGTCGGGGACGATTGAAGCTTTCTTT. It yields the protein CASSLSGTIEAFF.

CDR3 DNA: TGTGCCAGCAGTTCCCACAGGGTTTATAGCAATCAGCCCCAGCATTTT. Residues: CASSSHRVYSNQPQHF. The V gene is TRBV28, the J gene TRBJ1-5; weak D call: TRBD1 (6 bases). Germline V gene lookup returns CDR1 MDHEN and CDR2 SYDVKM. Trimming removed 4 bases at V and 0 bases at J, with 13 bases between. CDR3 length: 16 amino acids.

The V and J genes are TRBV7-3 and TRBJ2-3; D possibly corresponds to TRBD2 (7 bases). Between the trimmed V and J ends, which lost 0 bases and 7 bases, there was a span of 23 bases. CDR1 is SGHTA, CDR2 FQGTGA, per germline. This CDR3 is 18 amino acids long. CDR3 sequence: CASSLTALGGRPPNTQYF. CDR3 sequence (DNA): TGTGCCAGCAGCTTAACAGCCCTCGGGGGGCGTCCCCCAAATACGCAGTATTTT.

V usage is TRBV9 and J usage is TRBJ1-6; D not resolved. The ends were cut back, 2 bases at V and 10 bases at J, with 13 bases in the middle. Per the germline V gene, CDR1 is SGDLS and CDR2 is YYNGEE. The CDR3 is made up of 14 amino acids. CDR3: CASSVARTRSPLHF. The CDR3 nucleotides read TGTGCCAGCAGCGTGGCACGCACCAGATCACCCCTCCACTTT.

CDR3 amino acids: CASGLGTGQSYNEQFF. DNA of the CDR3: TGTGCTAGTGGTTTGGGGACAGGCCAGAGCTACAATGAGCAGTTCTTC. V and J are TRBV12-5 and TRBJ2-1; 7 bases match TRBD1. The V segment lost 1 base and the J segment 3 bases; nucleotides outside the gene matches: 6. The V gene's germline CDR1 is LGHNT and CDR2 FRNRAP. CDR3 length: 16 residues.

The CDR3 loop reads CASSIKGDLNQPQHF. CDR3 DNA: TGTGCCAGTAGTATTAAAGGGGACCTCAATCAGCCCCAGCATTTT. The chain couples TRBV19 to TRBJ1-5; D might be TRBD1 (5 bases). The CDR3 has 15 amino acids. CDR1 is LNHDA, CDR2 SQIVND, per germline (reference sequence). Trimming pared 3 bases from V and 3 bases from J, leaving 12 bases between.

This clone was seen once. V gene TRBV7-2 combines with J gene TRBJ1-5, with D possibly matching TRBD1 (5 bases). V was shortened by 5 bases and J by 6 bases, with 20 bases between the two germline ends. The CDR3 extends over 16 amino acids. Germline CDR1 is SGHTA and CDR2 is FQGNSA. The CDR3 here is CASSPSLGGIGQPQHF. The CDR3 DNA is TGTGCCAGCAGCCCGAGTTTGGGGGGTATTGGTCAGCCCCAGCATTTT.

The chain employs TRBV7-9 and TRBJ1-5, with 7 positions matching TRBD1. Trimming removed 6 bases from V and 0 bases from J; junction bases left unmatched: 11. The length of the CDR3 is 17 residues. Per germline, CDR1 SEHNR and CDR2 FQNEAQ (reference sequence). The DNA of the CDR3 is TGTGCCAGCAGTCCGGGACAGATTTCAAATAGCAATCAGCCCCAGCATTTT. Protein product: CASSPGQISNSNQPQHF.

The chain recombines TRBV5-5 with TRBJ1-1, with D uncertain. The CDR3 runs to 14 residues. V shed 4 bases and J shed 1 base, with 11 bases lying between them. CDR1 and CDR2 from the germline V gene are SGHKS and YYEKEE (reference sequence). The CDR3 region is CASSRLVGNTEAFF. The DNA of the CDR3 is TGTGCCAGCAGCCGCTTGGTAGGGAACACTGAAGCTTTCTTT.